The clone carrying this T cell receptor (beta chain) was seen repeatedly, ten times or more. Its antigen is undetermined. In germline, CDR1 is SGHRS, CDR2 YFSETQ. The CDR3 contains 13 residues. V lost 4 bases, J lost 10 bases, and 4 bases stayed unmatched. These data originate in a study of CD8 T cells in ankylosing spondylitis. Whole-study findings and limits: Existing reports had already noted some motif variants in reactive arthritis synovial fluid and blood. It appeared that ankylosing spondylitis blood was characterized by a TCR beta motif of under ten highly homologous variants. Matched synovial fluid from ankylosing spondylitis patients was reported to be enriched for disease-linked clones.

In making TCR beta libraries, quantitative 5'-RACE with molecular barcodes was used. From the 5' RACE reads, TCRdb called clonotypes with MiXCR, one entry per CDR3 protein. The data hold some 840,000 distinct CDR3 sequences, with about 10% observed a single time. This clonotype was sampled from a male donor with ankylosing spondylitis. The sequenced sample consisted of blood, either unsorted or a sorted T cell fraction (not recorded which). The chain links TRBV5-1 to TRBJ1-6; 8 bases map to TRBD1. For the CDR3, the DNA is TGCGCCAGCAGCCCGGGACAGGAATCACCCCTCCACTTT. As protein: CASSPGQESPLHF.